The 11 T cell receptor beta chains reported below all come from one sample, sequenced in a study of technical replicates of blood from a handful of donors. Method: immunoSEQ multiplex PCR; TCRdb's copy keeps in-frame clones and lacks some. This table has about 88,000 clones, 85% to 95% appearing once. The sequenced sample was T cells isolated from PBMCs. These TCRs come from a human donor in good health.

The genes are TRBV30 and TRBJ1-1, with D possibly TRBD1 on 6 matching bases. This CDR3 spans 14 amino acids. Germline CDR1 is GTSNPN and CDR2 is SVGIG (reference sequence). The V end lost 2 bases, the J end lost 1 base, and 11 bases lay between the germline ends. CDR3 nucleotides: TGTGCCTGGAGTACAGGACAGTGGAACACTGAAGCTTTCTTT. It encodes CAWSTGQWNTEAFF.

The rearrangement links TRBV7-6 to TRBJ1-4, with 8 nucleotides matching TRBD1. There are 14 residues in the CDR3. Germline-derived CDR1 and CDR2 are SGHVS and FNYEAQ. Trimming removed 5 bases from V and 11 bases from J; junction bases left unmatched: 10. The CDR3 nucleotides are TGTGCCAGCAGCCCGGACAGGGATTATCCGAAACTGTTTTTT. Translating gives CASSPDRDYPKLFF.

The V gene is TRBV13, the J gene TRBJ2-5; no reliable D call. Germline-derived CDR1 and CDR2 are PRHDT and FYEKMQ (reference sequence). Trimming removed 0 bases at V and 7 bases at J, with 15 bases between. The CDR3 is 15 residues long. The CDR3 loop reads CASSLGRNLVGTQYF. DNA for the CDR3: TGTGCCAGCAGCTTAGGCCGAAACCTAGTGGGGACCCAGTACTTC. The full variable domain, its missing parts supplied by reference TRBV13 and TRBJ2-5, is AAGVIQSPRHLIKEKRETATLKCYPIPRHDTVYWYQQGPGQDPQFLISFYEKMQSDKGSIPDRFSAQQFSDYHSELNMSSLELGDSALYFCASSLGRNLVGTQYFGPGTRLLVL.

CDR3 sequence: CASYHPISGANVLTF. CDR3 nucleotide sequence: TGTGCCAGCTACCATCCTATCTCTGGGGCCAACGTCCTGACTTTC. The chain joins TRBV7-9 to TRBJ2-6; D unclear. Trimming stripped 8 bases from V and 0 bases from J, with 11 bases between. Germline CDR1 SEHNR, CDR2 FQNEAQ (reference sequence). This CDR3 contains 15 residues.

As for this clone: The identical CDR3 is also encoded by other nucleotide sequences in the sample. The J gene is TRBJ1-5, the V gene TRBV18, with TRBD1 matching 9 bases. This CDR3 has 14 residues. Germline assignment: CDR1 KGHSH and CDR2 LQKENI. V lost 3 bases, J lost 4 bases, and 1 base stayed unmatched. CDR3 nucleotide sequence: TGTGCCAGCTCACCCGGACAGGGGAATCAGCCCCAGCATTTT. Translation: CASSPGQGNQPQHF. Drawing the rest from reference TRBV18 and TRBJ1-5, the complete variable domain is NAGVMQNPRHLVRRRGQEARLRCSPMKGHSHVYWYRQLPEEGLKFMVYLQKENIIDESGMPKERFSAEFPKEGPSILRIQQVVRGDSAAYFCASSPGQGNQPQHFGDGTRLSIL.

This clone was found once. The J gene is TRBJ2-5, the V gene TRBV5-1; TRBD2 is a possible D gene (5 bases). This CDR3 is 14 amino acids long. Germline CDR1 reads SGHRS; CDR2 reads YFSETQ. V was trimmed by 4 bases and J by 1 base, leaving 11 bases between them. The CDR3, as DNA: TGCGCCAGCAGCCCCGACTACCCCCAAGAGACCCAGTACTTC. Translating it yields CASSPDYPQETQYF.

CDR3 region: CASSFKALKGGREETQYF. The CDR3 DNA is TGTGCCAGCAGCTTCAAGGCCCTTAAAGGGGGCAGGGAAGAGACCCAGTACTTC. The rearrangement links TRBV7-9 to TRBJ2-5, with 7 bases aligning to TRBD1. The junction had 16 bases not matched to a gene; V was cut back by 3 bases and J by 3 bases. The CDR3 loop spans 18 amino acids. The germline CDR1 and CDR2 sequences are SEHNR and FQNEAQ (reference sequence).

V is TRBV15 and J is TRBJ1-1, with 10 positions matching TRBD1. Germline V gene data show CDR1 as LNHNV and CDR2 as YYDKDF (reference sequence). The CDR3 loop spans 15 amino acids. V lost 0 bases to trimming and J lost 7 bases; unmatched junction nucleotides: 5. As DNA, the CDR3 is TGTGCCACCAGCAGAGATCCGGGACAGGGGTTTGAAGCTTTCTTT. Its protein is CATSRDPGQGFEAFF.

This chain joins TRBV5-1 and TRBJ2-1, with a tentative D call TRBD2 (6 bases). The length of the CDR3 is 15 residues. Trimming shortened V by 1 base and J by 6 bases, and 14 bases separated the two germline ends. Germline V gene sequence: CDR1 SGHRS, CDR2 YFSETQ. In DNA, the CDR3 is TGCGCCAGCAGCTTGTATTTAGCGGAACTCAATGAGCAGTTCTTC. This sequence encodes CASSLYLAELNEQFF.

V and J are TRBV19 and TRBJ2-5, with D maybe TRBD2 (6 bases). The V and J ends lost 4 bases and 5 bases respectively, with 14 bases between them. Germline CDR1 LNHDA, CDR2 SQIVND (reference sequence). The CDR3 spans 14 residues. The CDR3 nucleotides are TGTGCCAGTAGTACCGGGACTTCTGAGGAGACCCAGTACTTC. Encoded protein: CASSTGTSEETQYF. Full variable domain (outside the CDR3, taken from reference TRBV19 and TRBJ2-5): DGGITQSPKYLFRKEGQNVTLSCEQNLNHDAMYWYRQDPGQGLRLIYYSQIVNDFQKGDIAEGYSVSREKKESFPLTVTSAQKNPTAFYLCASSTGTSEETQYFGPGTRLLVL.

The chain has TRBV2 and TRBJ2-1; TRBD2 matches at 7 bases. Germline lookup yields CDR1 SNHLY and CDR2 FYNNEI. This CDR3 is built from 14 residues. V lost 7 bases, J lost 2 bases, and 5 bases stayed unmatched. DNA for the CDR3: TGTGCCAGCATTGCTAGCGGCGCCTACAATGAGCAGTTCTTC. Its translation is CASIASGAYNEQFF.